This TCR beta chain was recovered during a study of CD8+CD57+ T cells in acquired aplastic anemia. Study-level information: The sorted CD4+ and CD8+ cells yielded an average approximately 3.2 ug of DNA. Among healthy donors, CD4+ cells averaged roughly 9.8 million reads.

V was trimmed by 2 bases and J by 0 bases, leaving 15 bases between them. The CDR3 covers 17 residues. Germline CDR1 SGDLS, CDR2 YYNGEE. Profiling that covered TCR beta VDJ and CDR3 relied on genomic DNA as its template. MiXCR, run by TCRdb on the reads, gives a single entry per CDR3 protein. The sample records 50,000 to 65,000 distinct CDR3 sequences, about 56% being singletons. The sample holds many counts of this clonotype. What it binds is not known. Study observations and caveats: Patients did not significantly differ from controls in CD8+ Simpson's diversity. Patients and controls shared around 30 CD8+ CDR3 sequences.

The sequenced sample consisted of sorted CD4+, CD8+, or CD8+CD57+ T cells (not recorded which) from PBMCs. The sequence came from a human donor in good health, serving as a control. The rearrangement links TRBV9 to TRBJ1-3; weak D call: TRBD1 (6 bases). The CDR3 is CASSVTDSRYSGNTIYF. The CDR3, as DNA: TGTGCCAGCAGCGTTACGGACAGCCGCTACTCTGGAAACACCATATATTTT.